This TCR beta chain was observed in a study of identical twins. This clonotype occurred many times. Its antigen is unknown. General observations from the study: Compared with unrelated sharing, twin-shared out-of-frame alpha sequences had more low-probability sequences. Potential partial confounding of zero-insertion analyses by invariant MAIT and iNKT cells was noted. Memory repertoires showed no such pattern, whereas abundant cord blood beta clonotypes carried fewer insertions.

CDR1 and CDR2 from the germline V gene are SGHRS and YFSETQ. Trimming took off 2 bases at V and 2 bases at J, with 27 bases between the two ends. The CDR3 runs 20 residues. TCRdb processed the 5' RACE reads anew with MiXCR; each CDR3 protein has one entry. The sample contains approximately 680,000 distinct CDR3 sequences, just over 7% of which appear only once. The sample was also reused in another study, on yellow fever vaccine responses in identical twins.

This clonotype originated in a woman younger than 30 in good health. The chain is built from TRBV5-1 and TRBJ2-3, with D possibly matching TRBD1 (6 bases). What was sequenced was PBMCs. The chain's CDR3 is CASSFGGSAPGQITTDTQYF. In DNA, the CDR3 is TGCGCCAGCAGCTTTGGCGGGTCGGCCCCAGGACAGATAACCACAGATACGCAGTATTTT.